This entry concerns a single T cell receptor beta chain. Generated by immunoSEQ multiplex PCR, the TCRdb table keeps only in-frame clones and is missing some. The sample lists about 250,000 clones, roughly 83% seen once, with about 6% in the top ten. CDR1 is SGHTA, CDR2 FQGNSA, per germline. The CDR3 sequence is 15 residues long. V dropped 1 base and J dropped 2 bases, with 12 bases sitting between them. These data come from a study of blood T cell repertoires in COVID-19. Overall study context: Sample material is recorded as cDNA or gDNA derived from T cells, B-cell-depleted T cells, or PBMCs.

The chain carries TRBV7-2 and TRBJ2-7, with D possibly TRBD1 on 6 matching bases. The sequencing sample was made of peripheral blood. The origin of this receptor is a woman of 80 years or more with COVID-19, enrolled during active disease. The CDR3, as DNA: TGTGCCAGCAGCTTAGGGTACGGGACACCCTACGAGCAGTACGTC. This translates into CASSLGYGTPYEQYV.